These T cell receptor beta chains were read from a single sample in a study of blood T cell repertoires in COVID-19. Measured with immunoSEQ multiplex PCR; TCRdb has only the in-frame clones, and not every one. The sample holds about 77,000 clones, 90% seen once. What was sequenced was peripheral blood. These receptors all come from a woman aged 80 or older with active or convalescent COVID-19. Both conserved end residues are part of each CDR3. A D gene is named only where the DNA matches it firmly. Size is stated for part of the rows, as once, few or many counts, or as a class when the clone is expanded.

15 TRBJ2-7 TRBV6-4 - TRBD1 TGTGCCAGCAGTGGTCTACTGGGACAGGGGACCGAGCAGTACTTC CASSGLLGQGTEQYF
15 TRBJ2-7 TRBV9 - - TGTGCCAGCAGCGTAGCTGGGGCAGGGCCCTACGAGCAGTACTTC CASSVAGAGPYEQYF
11 TRBJ2-7 TRBV6-2/TRBV6-3 - - TGTGCCAGCAGTACTTCCTACGAGCAGTACTTC CASSTSYEQYF
16 TRBJ2-1 TRBV11-2 once TRBD2 TGTGCCAGCAGCTCCACTAGCGGGGGGGCCTACAATGAGCAGTTCTTC CASSSTSGGAYNEQFF
11 TRBJ2-7 TRBV12-3/TRBV12-4 - - TGTGCCAGCAGTTCATCCTACGAGCAGTACTTC CASSSSYEQYF
13 TRBJ1-1 TRBV27 - TRBD1 TGTGCCAGCAGTGCAGGGACAGGTTCTGAAGCTTTCTTT CASSAGTGSEAFF
13 TRBJ1-5 TRBV6-2/TRBV6-3 - TRBD1 TGTGCCAGCAGTTGGGACAGTAATCAGCCCCAGCATTTT CASSWDSNQPQHF
17 TRBJ2-1 TRBV23-1 - - TGCGCCAGCAGTCAATCGGGTCGCGGGGTCTCCTACAATGAGCAGTTCTTC CASSQSGRGVSYNEQFF
14 TRBJ1-3 TRBV5-4 few - TGTGCCAGCAGCTTGGCAGGGGCTGGAAACACCATATATTTT CASSLAGAGNTIYF
12 TRBJ2-7 TRBV12-3/TRBV12-4 - - TGTGCCAGTGGCATTTTCTTATACGAGCAGTACTTC CASGIFLYEQYF
17 TRBJ2-7 TRBV6-2/TRBV6-3 - - TGTGCCAGCAGCTCTATCCCACAGGGACGGCTCTCCTACGAGCAGTACTTC CASSSIPQGRLSYEQYF
16 TRBJ1-1 TRBV5-4 - TRBD1 TGTGCCAGCAGCCACGACAGGGGGGGAGAATCGGCTGAAGCTTTCTTT CASSHDRGGESAEAFF